This T cell receptor beta chain was observed in a study of tumor-infiltrating lymphocytes in primary liver carcinoma. Study details: Subjects consisted of male and female patients aged 30 to 69 years.

A word on this clonotype: Its antigen is undetermined. At one of its ends the junction is not consistent with the germline gene, which may arise from a read error.

From approximately 0.5 ug of total RNA, TCR beta-specific cDNA was reverse-transcribed using a constant-region primer. Investigators got TCR beta libraries out of three nested multiplex PCR rounds, done with slightly modified ARM-PCR. The study ran its first two PCR rounds for roughly 10 cycles each, using TRBV1-TRBV30 forward primers and a C-beta reverse primer. MiXCR was run by TCRdb on the multiplex PCR reads, yielding one entry per CDR3 protein. This sample has 110,000 or so distinct CDR3 sequences, with around 80% found just once. Findings of the study overall: All five tumor regions shared only about 8-25% of top clones.

The length of the CDR3 is 16 residues. From germline, CDR1 is LGHNA and CDR2 YSLEER. From about 19-30 mg of unsorted bulk tissue, DNA and RNA were co-extracted together. Sampling was performed at five separate regions of each tumor. The TCR sequence derives from a man between 35 and 55 years old with primary liver carcinoma and hepatitis B virus infection. The specimen sequenced was liver tumor tissue from sampling region 3. The subset here: tumor region T3, left-lateral pole. The chain carries TRBV4-3 and TRBJ1-6; 10 bases align to TRBD1. In nucleotides, the CDR3 is TGCGCTAGCAGCTCCTGGGACAGGGGAATGACTTCACCCCCCCACTTT. As protein: CASSSWDRGMTSPPHF.